This is a list of T cell receptor beta chains from one sample in a study of T cells in Graves' hyperthyroidism and ophthalmopathy. TCRdb itself ran the multiplex PCR reads through MiXCR, one entry per CDR3 protein. This sample yields around 290,000 distinct CDR3 sequences, of which approximately 15% are seen a single time; 7% to 9% belongs to the top ten. The sequenced sample consisted of blood. The receptors stem from a woman in her thirties or forties with Graves' hyperthyroidism. Each CDR3 is given with its conserved first and last residue. The D gene is left open where the match is weak. Size is stated for part of the rows, as once, few or many counts, or as a class when the clone is expanded.

v_gene,d_gene,abundance,j_gene,CDR3aa,CDR3nt
TRBV28,NA,many,TRBJ1-1,CASRVGGAGRGTEAFF,TGTGCCAGTCGCGTCGGGGGCGCCGGGAGGGGGACTGAAGCTTTCTTT
TRBV7-9,NA,few,TRBJ2-2,CASSSLPSRATGELFF,TGTGCCAGCAGCTCCCTCCCTAGCAGAGCCACCGGGGAGCTGTTTTTT
TRBV3-1,NA,many,TRBJ1-1,CASSQRSPNTEAFF,TGTGCCAGCAGCCAAAGGAGCCCGAACACTGAAGCTTTCTTT
TRBV7-9,NA,many,TRBJ1-3,CASRIGRRGPSGNTIYF,TGTGCCAGCAGGATAGGTCGACGGGGGCCCTCTGGAAACACCATATATTTT
TRBV20-1,NA,many,TRBJ2-7,CSARDKSSYEQYF,TGCAGTGCTAGAGATAAGAGCTCCTACGAGCAGTACTTC
TRBV7-2,NA,many,TRBJ1-5,CASSYNIGQPQHF,TGTGCCAGCAGTTACAATATTGGACAGCCCCAGCATTTT
TRBV12-3/TRBV12-4,TRBD1,NA,TRBJ1-5,CASSLVSGTGLLGNQPQHF,TGTGCCAGCAGTCTCGTCTCCGGGACAGGGTTGCTCGGCAATCAGCCCCAGCATTTT
TRBV7-9,TRBD2,many,TRBJ2-7,CASGPSGSSYEQYF,TGTGCCAGCGGCCCTAGCGGGTCCTCCTACGAGCAGTACTTC
TRBV9,TRBD2,many,TRBJ2-1,CASSSQWGGEDNEQFF,TGTGCCAGCAGCTCTCAATGGGGAGGGGAGGACAATGAGCAGTTCTTC
TRBV9,NA,many,TRBJ1-3,CASSAQSSGNTIYF,TGTGCCAGCAGCGCACAAAGCTCTGGAAACACCATATATTTT
TRBV29-1,TRBD2,many,TRBJ2-5,CSVVVLAGEETQYF,TGCAGCGTTGTTGTACTAGCGGGAGAAGAGACCCAGTACTTC
TRBV7-2,TRBD1,many,TRBJ2-1,CASSFHYGSDRKNEQFF,TGTGCCAGCAGCTTCCATTATGGATCGGACAGGAAGAATGAGCAGTTCTTC
TRBV10-3,TRBD2,many,TRBJ2-7,CAISGGTSGGSSYEQYF,TGTGCCATCAGTGGCGGGACTAGCGGGGGGAGCTCCTACGAGCAGTACTTC
TRBV6-1,NA,NA,TRBJ2-1,CASSWDDQNEQFF,TGTGCCAGCAGTTGGGACGATCAGAATGAGCAGTTCTTC
TRBV28,TRBD2,many,TRBJ2-5,CASSLLAGETQYF,TGTGCCAGCAGTTTACTAGCGGGAGAGACCCAGTACTTC
TRBV12-3/TRBV12-4,TRBD1,many,TRBJ1-5,CASSVDRGNQPQHF,TGTGCCAGCAGTGTTGACAGGGGCAATCAGCCCCAGCATTTT
TRBV18,TRBD1,NA,TRBJ1-4,CASSRSTGERELFF,TGTGCCAGCTCACGGTCCACAGGGGAGCGGGAACTGTTTTTT
TRBV6-1,TRBD2,NA,TRBJ2-7,CASSRLAGTYEQYF,TGTGCCAGCAGTCGACTAGCGGGGACCTACGAGCAGTACTTC
TRBV20-1,NA,NA,TRBJ1-2,CSATRDTSSYGYTF,TGCAGTGCTACCCGGGACACCTCAAGCTATGGCTACACCTTC
TRBV13,NA,many,TRBJ2-2,CASSLTGKLFF,TGTGCCAGCAGCCTCACCGGGAAACTGTTTTTT
TRBV13,NA,many,TRBJ1-4,CASSFTGEKLFF,TGTGCCAGCAGCTTTACAGGGGAAAAACTGTTTTTT
TRBV5-5,NA,many,TRBJ1-1,CASSFSTSNTEAFF,TGTGCCAGCAGCTTTTCTACTTCGAACACTGAAGCTTTCTTT
TRBV5-1,NA,many,TRBJ1-1,CASAAGANTEAFF,TGCGCCAGCGCGGCAGGGGCGAACACTGAAGCTTTCTTT
TRBV6-5,NA,many,TRBJ1-2,CASSYSGAWREGYTF,TGTGCCAGCAGTTACTCAGGAGCCTGGAGGGAAGGCTACACCTTC
TRBV12-3/TRBV12-4,NA,many,TRBJ2-3,CASSNAGLKAGVGDTQYF,TGTGCCAGCAGCAACGCCGGGCTCAAGGCTGGGGTGGGGGATACGCAGTATTTT
TRBV18,NA,few,TRBJ2-1,CASSPDSRSHNEQFF,TGTGCCAGCTCACCGGACTCGCGGAGCCACAATGAGCAGTTCTTC
TRBV7-2,NA,many,TRBJ2-1,CASSFVPISYNEQFF,TGTGCCAGCAGCTTCGTACCAATTTCCTACAATGAGCAGTTCTTC
TRBV6-1,NA,many,TRBJ1-2,CASRPPPGNYGYTF,TGTGCCAGCAGACCCCCTCCGGGAAACTATGGCTACACCTTC